The clone carrying this T cell receptor beta chain was counted only a few times. CDR1 and CDR2 (germline): SEHNR, FQNEAQ (reference sequence). Trimming stripped 3 bases from V and 6 bases from J, with 9 bases between. CDR3 length: 13 residues. The time point is: newly diagnosed GD, antithyroid drugs for less than 3 months. Researchers made the TCR library from RNA that was extracted from PBMCs. Patients were enrolled at an endocrinology department in Xi'an, China. The authors built TCR beta libraries using iRepertoire HTBI primers and Arm-PCR of CDR3 regions. TCRdb reprocessed the multiplex PCR reads via MiXCR and lists one record per CDR3 protein. Among a few hundred thousand distinct CDR3 sequences listed, around 15% were seen once. These data belong to a study of regulatory T cells in long-lasting Graves disease. A further study also used this sample, focusing on T cells in Graves' hyperthyroidism and ophthalmopathy. Turning to that study: HTBI primers were the set used in a first-round RT-PCR of the TCR CDR3. Blood also carried most thyroid clonotypes expanded above 0.001.

Sequences were derived from peripheral blood mononuclear cells (PBMCs), sampled at new diagnosis, from a patient treated with antithyroid drugs. This TCR came from a woman younger than 30 with Graves disease. V and J are TRBV7-9 and TRBJ2-1; D is unresolved. CDR3: CASSFLRFNEQFF. DNA of the CDR3: TGTGCCAGCAGCTTCTTACGGTTCAATGAGCAGTTCTTC.